Detailed here is one TCR beta chain. In the original analysis: Reference gene primer amplification gave nucleated cell count estimates. TCRdb's table, derived via immunoSEQ multiplex PCR, lists solely in-frame clones and lacks some. Clonal size and the V and J genes are those of that table, whereas D and trimming came from the DNA. The data contain roughly 200,000 clones, 80% to 90% of them seen just once; the ten biggest clones take up approximately 11%. The entry originates in a study of blood T cell repertoires in COVID-19. Across the study: Specimens from acute and convalescent COVID-19 originated in the United States, Italy and Spain.

This CDR3 is 16 amino acids long. Germline values: CDR1 SGHVS, CDR2 FQNEAQ. V was clipped by 3 bases and J by 5 bases; unmatched bases: 8. The receptor was isolated from a human donor with active or convalescent COVID-19. The donor label of this sample is uncertain. The source material was peripheral blood. This chain links TRBV7-8 with TRBJ2-7, with 12 bases aligning to TRBD2. For the CDR3, the DNA is TGTGCCAGCAGCTTCCAGACTAGCGGGAGCTGGAACGAGCAGTACTTC. Its translation is CASSFQTSGSWNEQYF.